Described below is a single T cell receptor beta chain sequence and its context. As yet, its antigen is unknown. This entry comes from a study of cytomegalovirus exposure and HLA in healthy donors. Study background: Earlier work reported 110 million or so unique TCR beta sequences from about 170 million T cells. Study-level points and caveats: Prior analysis indicated that the majority of TCR beta V segments exhibited productivity approximately 90% or approximately 30% of the time. TCR beta chains associated with HLA were, in a later analysis, more clonally expanded than equally common others.

The primer mix had 60 Vbeta and 13 Jbeta primers. Profiled with immunoSEQ multiplex PCR; TCRdb holds only in-frame clones, not every one. The sample has some 150,000 clones, over 70% seen once. The ends were cut back, 7 bases at V and 5 bases at J, with 12 bases in the middle. The CDR3 is made up of 13 amino acids. Germline CDR1 and CDR2: MNHNS and SASEGT. Material: PBMCs. This clonotype originated in a man aged 30 to 45 in good health and CMV-seropositive. This rearrangement joins TRBV6-1 to TRBJ1-5; D unclear. CDR3 sequence reads: CASTGYVHQPQHF. The DNA for the CDR3 is TGTGCCAGCACGGGATACGTACATCAGCCCCAGCATTTT.